Sequencing of this T cell receptor beta chain was carried out in a study of neurological immune-mediated disorders. TCRdb passed the 5' RACE reads through MiXCR, listing each CDR3 protein once. The repertoire has about 55,000 distinct CDR3 sequences, roughly 4.4% of them found once; the top ten carry approximately 2.8%. The V gene lost 5 bases and the J gene lost 0 bases, with 7 bases spanning the gap. CDR1 and CDR2 (germline): LGHDT, YNNKEL (reference sequence). CDR3 length: 13 residues. The sample holds a few counts of this clonotype. A much larger clone differs from this one at a single base, so this may be a read error.

The chain couples TRBV3-1 to TRBJ1-1; D ambiguous. The sequence was obtained from a man between 45 and 60 years old with multiple sclerosis. The source material was PBMCs. The CDR3 protein is CASSGSMNTEAFF. The DNA of the CDR3 is TGTGCCAGCAGCGGAAGCATGAACACTGAAGCTTTCTTT.